These 10 T cell receptor beta chains originate from one sample sequenced in a study of tumor-infiltrating lymphocytes in localized non-small cell lung cancer. This table comes from immunoSEQ multiplex PCR, and its TCRdb copy is limited to in-frame clones, with some not included. The sample yields over 9,000 clones, 80% to 85% seen once. Sequenced input: lung tumor tissue. These receptors came from a human donor with non-small cell lung cancer.

The chain joins TRBV10-1 to TRBJ2-7, with 9 bases matching TRBD1. V lost 2 bases, J lost 4 bases, and 3 bases stayed unmatched. CDR3 length: 14 residues. Germline CDR1 reads WNHNN; CDR2 reads SYGVQD (reference sequence). CDR3 DNA: TGCGCCAGCAGTGAGGGGACAGGGCAATACGAGCAGTACTTC. Translated: CASSEGTGQYEQYF.

This sequence joins TRBV6-1 and TRBJ1-3; maybe TRBD1 (5 bases). The ends were cut back, 2 bases at V and 4 bases at J, with 9 bases in the middle. This CDR3 has 14 residues. Germline CDR1 reads MNHNS; CDR2 reads SASEGT. Written as DNA, the CDR3 is TGTGCCAGCAGTGAACGGGGGGAGGGAAACACCATATATTTT. It yields the protein CASSERGEGNTIYF.

This rearrangement joins TRBV11-2 to TRBJ2-2; D uncertain. The CDR3 contains 14 residues. V dropped 0 bases and J dropped 2 bases, with 4 bases sitting between them. CDR1 and CDR2 from the germline V gene are SGHAT and FQNNGV. The CDR3 sequence is CASSLEINTGELFF. The CDR3 DNA reads TGTGCCAGCAGCTTAGAAATCAACACCGGGGAGCTGTTTTTT.

The chain combines TRBV2 with TRBJ2-7; D perhaps matches TRBD1 (6 bases). The CDR3 sequence is 15 residues long. CDR1 and CDR2 (germline): SNHLY, FYNNEI. V shed 8 bases and J shed 6 bases, with 23 bases lying between them. The CDR3 sequence: CASGPLLTGLSEQYF. The CDR3 DNA sequence: TGTGCCAGCGGCCCCCTTTTGACAGGCCTCTCCGAGCAGTACTTC.

This chain uses TRBV30 with TRBJ2-1; 9 nucleotides match TRBD2. This CDR3 is 14 amino acids long. Losses at the gene ends were 8 bases for V and 0 bases for J; bases not matched to a gene: 5. Germline CDR1 GTSNPN, CDR2 SVGIG (reference sequence). CDR3 in DNA: TGTGCCCGGAATAGCGGGAGCTCCTACAATGAGCAGTTCTTC. It translates to CARNSGSSYNEQFF. Complete variable domain (other parts from reference TRBV30 and TRBJ2-1): SQTIHQWPATLVQPVGSPLSLECTVEGTSNPNLYWYRQAAGRGLQLLFYSVGIGQISSEVPQNLSASRPQDRQFILSSKKLLLSDSGFYLCARNSGSSYNEQFFGPGTRLTVL.

The V and J genes are TRBV9 and TRBJ2-3; 10 bases align to TRBD2. Trimming removed 4 bases from V and 5 bases from J; junction bases left unmatched: 7. There are 15 residues in the CDR3. Germline V CDR1 and CDR2: SGDLS, YYNGEE. CDR3 protein: CASSYPAGGQDTQYF. CDR3 sequence (DNA): TGTGCCAGCAGCTATCCAGCGGGGGGGCAAGATACGCAGTATTTT.

CDR3 protein: CASSLYHGRGETQYF. The CDR3 region has the DNA TGTGCCAGCAGCTTGTATCATGGCAGGGGAGAGACCCAGTACTTC. The chain combines TRBV5-5 with TRBJ2-5; TRBD1 is a possible D gene (6 bases). This CDR3 contains 15 residues. The V end lost 1 base, the J end lost 4 bases, and 14 bases lay between the germline ends. Germline values: CDR1 SGHKS, CDR2 YYEKEE (reference sequence).

CDR3 sequence reads: CASSQDPSGGGEQFF. Written as DNA, the CDR3 is TGCGCCAGCAGCCAAGATCCTAGCGGGGGGGGTGAGCAGTTCTTC. The V gene is TRBV4-1, the J gene TRBJ2-1, with 12 bases matching TRBD2. CDR1 and CDR2 (germline): MGHRA, YSYEKL. Unmatched junction bases numbered 3, after V lost 0 bases and J lost 9 bases. The CDR3 sequence is 15 residues long.

This clone was found a few times. The chain has TRBV5-5 and TRBJ2-5; a weak D match, TRBD1 (5 bases). Germline V lookup: CDR1 SGHKS, CDR2 YYEKEE (reference sequence). The CDR3 contains 14 residues. The V gene lost 6 bases and the J gene lost 4 bases, with 16 bases spanning the gap. CDR3 loop: CASTLGQGRETQYF. CDR3 DNA sequence: TGTGCCAGCACCCTTGGCCAGGGCCGAGAGACCCAGTACTTC.

The chain joins TRBV29-1 to TRBJ1-2; D might be TRBD1 (5 bases). CDR1 SQVTM and CDR2 ANQGSEA come from the germline V gene. V gave up 3 bases and J gave up 8 bases, with 19 bases separating them. CDR3 length: 14 amino acids. The CDR3 here is CSVDSGQGRGGYTF. CDR3 sequence (DNA): TGCAGCGTTGATAGTGGGCAGGGACGAGGCGGCTACACCTTC.